This is a list of T cell receptor beta chains from one sample in a study of blood T cell repertoires in COVID-19. Data came from immunoSEQ multiplex PCR; TCRdb stores just in-frame clones and leaves some out. The sample gives some 150,000 clones, over 70% of which show up once; 35% to 55% is in the top ten. The sample was peripheral blood. The origin of the receptors is a human donor in a cohort sampled during active COVID-19. The CDR3 runs from the conserved cysteine through the conserved F or W. The order of the fields is CDR3 DNA, CDR3 protein, J gene, D gene, V gene, clone size. A D gene is named only where the DNA matches it firmly. For some rows the clone size is stated as once, few or many, or as a class when expanded; others skip it.

CDR3 DNA: TGTGCCAGCAGCTTGGCCTTCTCTACAGGTGGCTACACCTTC; CDR3 protein: CASSLAFSTGGYTF; J gene: TRBJ1-2; D gene: NA; V gene: TRBV5-4; clone size: NA
CDR3 DNA: TGTGCCAGCAGCACGGACAGGTTGAACACTGAAGCTTTCTTT; CDR3 protein: CASSTDRLNTEAFF; J gene: TRBJ1-1; D gene: TRBD1; V gene: TRBV9; clone size: NA
CDR3 DNA: TGTGCCAGCAGTCGACAGGGGTCTGGCTACACCTTC; CDR3 protein: CASSRQGSGYTF; J gene: TRBJ1-2; D gene: TRBD1; V gene: TRBV12-3/TRBV12-4; clone size: NA
CDR3 DNA: TGTGCCAGCAGGGGGCAGGGGGCGCGGACTGAAGCTTTCTTT; CDR3 protein: CASRGQGARTEAFF; J gene: TRBJ1-1; D gene: TRBD1; V gene: TRBV27; clone size: NA
CDR3 DNA: TGTGCCAGCACCAGGATCCGGGAAAAACTGTTTTTT; CDR3 protein: CASTRIREKLFF; J gene: TRBJ1-4; D gene: NA; V gene: TRBV3-1/TRBV3-2; clone size: NA
CDR3 DNA: TGTGCCAGCAGCCCGGAGGGCAGGGCAGAGACCCAGTACTTC; CDR3 protein: CASSPEGRAETQYF; J gene: TRBJ2-5; D gene: NA; V gene: TRBV7-3; clone size: NA
CDR3 DNA: TGCGCCAGCAGCTTGGTCGGGACAGTCAACTATGGCTACACCTTC; CDR3 protein: CASSLVGTVNYGYTF; J gene: TRBJ1-2; D gene: TRBD1; V gene: TRBV5-1; clone size: NA
CDR3 DNA: TGCGCCAGCAGCTTGTTCGCAGTCCCGAACACTGAAGCTTTCTTT; CDR3 protein: CASSLFAVPNTEAFF; J gene: TRBJ1-1; D gene: NA; V gene: TRBV5-1; clone size: once
CDR3 DNA: TGCGCCAGCAGCATGACGACTAGCGCTACCGGGGAGCTGTTTTTT; CDR3 protein: CASSMTTSATGELFF; J gene: TRBJ2-2; D gene: TRBD2; V gene: TRBV5-1; clone size: NA
CDR3 DNA: TGTGCCAGCAGTGCCCGGGACAGGGGAGGCACCGGGGAGCTGTTTTTT; CDR3 protein: CASSARDRGGTGELFF; J gene: TRBJ2-2; D gene: TRBD1; V gene: TRBV6-1; clone size: many
CDR3 DNA: TGTGCCAGCAGTACTGGACAGCCCTATGGCTACACCTTC; CDR3 protein: CASSTGQPYGYTF; J gene: TRBJ1-2; D gene: NA; V gene: TRBV28; clone size: NA
CDR3 DNA: TGTGCCAGCTCACCACGGGGTTCTGGGGCGAACACTGAAGCTTTCTTT; CDR3 protein: CASSPRGSGANTEAFF; J gene: TRBJ1-1; D gene: NA; V gene: TRBV18; clone size: NA
CDR3 DNA: TGTGCCATCAGTGAGTCCCCAGGGGGACACAATGAGCAGTTCTTC; CDR3 protein: CAISESPGGHNEQFF; J gene: TRBJ2-1; D gene: TRBD1; V gene: TRBV10-3; clone size: NA
CDR3 DNA: TGTGCCAGCAGTTTGATTCAAGACTGGGGGCCCTATGGCTACACCTTC; CDR3 protein: CASSLIQDWGPYGYTF; J gene: TRBJ1-2; D gene: NA; V gene: TRBV28; clone size: NA
CDR3 DNA: TGTGCCAGAAGGTTTACAGGGGGTAGTAGGAATGAGCAGTTCTTC; CDR3 protein: CARRFTGGSRNEQFF; J gene: TRBJ2-1; D gene: TRBD1; V gene: TRBV5-3; clone size: NA
CDR3 DNA: TGCGCCAGCAGCCCGTCTTCCCCGAGCTCCTATAATTCACCCCTCCACTTT; CDR3 protein: CASSPSSPSSYNSPLHF; J gene: TRBJ1-6; D gene: NA; V gene: TRBV4-3; clone size: NA
CDR3 DNA: TGTGCCAGCAGTCGGACTACAAATGGGGAGCAGTTCTTC; CDR3 protein: CASSRTTNGEQFF; J gene: TRBJ2-1; D gene: NA; V gene: TRBV2; clone size: NA
CDR3 DNA: TGCGCCAGCAGCTTGCGGGAGGAGACTGAAGCTTTCTTT; CDR3 protein: CASSLREETEAFF; J gene: TRBJ1-1; D gene: NA; V gene: TRBV5-1; clone size: once
CDR3 DNA: TGTGCCAGCAGCCCGGGGGGGGCGGACACAGATACGCAGTATTTT; CDR3 protein: CASSPGGADTDTQYF; J gene: TRBJ2-3; D gene: TRBD2; V gene: TRBV9; clone size: NA
CDR3 DNA: TGTGCCAGCAGCCAAGAAGACTCCCTCACAGATACGCAGTATTTT; CDR3 protein: CASSQEDSLTDTQYF; J gene: TRBJ2-3; D gene: NA; V gene: TRBV14; clone size: NA
CDR3 DNA: TGTGCCAGCAGCTTGGCTGTGACAGGGGGCACTGAAGCTTTCTTT; CDR3 protein: CASSLAVTGGTEAFF; J gene: TRBJ1-1; D gene: TRBD1; V gene: TRBV5-4; clone size: once
CDR3 DNA: TGTGCCAGCAGCTTGAGGCGGACAAACTATGGCTACACCTTC; CDR3 protein: CASSLRRTNYGYTF; J gene: TRBJ1-2; D gene: NA; V gene: TRBV7-2; clone size: NA
CDR3 DNA: TGTGCCAGCAGCCTACTAGCGGGGCTTAGCACAGATACGCAGTATTTT; CDR3 protein: CASSLLAGLSTDTQYF; J gene: TRBJ2-3; D gene: TRBD2; V gene: TRBV11-3; clone size: NA
CDR3 DNA: TGCGCCAGCAGCCAGAACCGAGTTCCCGGGGAGCTGTTTTTT; CDR3 protein: CASSQNRVPGELFF; J gene: TRBJ2-2; D gene: NA; V gene: TRBV4-3; clone size: NA
CDR3 DNA: TGTGCCAGCAGCCCGACACCAAATTCCTACAATGAGCAGTTCTTC; CDR3 protein: CASSPTPNSYNEQFF; J gene: TRBJ2-1; D gene: NA; V gene: TRBV7-2; clone size: NA
CDR3 DNA: TGTGCCAGTAGTGGAGGGGGCCTTGGCAAAAACATTCAGTACTTC; CDR3 protein: CASSGGGLGKNIQYF; J gene: TRBJ2-4; D gene: NA; V gene: TRBV19; clone size: NA
CDR3 DNA: TGTGCCAGCTCACCACTATCAGGGGATAGCTCACCCCTCCACTTT; CDR3 protein: CASSPLSGDSSPLHF; J gene: TRBJ1-6; D gene: NA; V gene: TRBV18; clone size: NA
CDR3 DNA: TGTGCCAGCACCCGGACAGGGCAAGAGACCCAGTACTTC; CDR3 protein: CASTRTGQETQYF; J gene: TRBJ2-5; D gene: TRBD1; V gene: TRBV12-3/TRBV12-4; clone size: NA
CDR3 DNA: TGTGCCAGCAGTCATGGGACTAGCAGGCGCGAGACCCAGTACTTC; CDR3 protein: CASSHGTSRRETQYF; J gene: TRBJ2-5; D gene: TRBD2; V gene: TRBV25-1; clone size: NA
CDR3 DNA: TGTGCCAGCAGGGCGACTAGTACCGAGCAGTACTTC; CDR3 protein: CASRATSTEQYF; J gene: TRBJ2-7; D gene: NA; V gene: TRBV11-2; clone size: NA
CDR3 DNA: TGTGCCAGCAGTGAATCGGGACAGTGGGGGATGGACACTGAAGCTTTCTTT; CDR3 protein: CASSESGQWGMDTEAFF; J gene: TRBJ1-1; D gene: TRBD1; V gene: TRBV2; clone size: NA
CDR3 DNA: TGCGCCAGCAGCTTCGGCAGGGATAATGAAAAACTGTTTTTT; CDR3 protein: CASSFGRDNEKLFF; J gene: TRBJ1-4; D gene: NA; V gene: TRBV5-1; clone size: NA
CDR3 DNA: TGTGCCAGCTCACCAAGTTCCGGGAGGTATGGCTACACCTTC; CDR3 protein: CASSPSSGRYGYTF; J gene: TRBJ1-2; D gene: NA; V gene: TRBV18; clone size: NA
CDR3 DNA: TGTGCCAGCAGTGAAAGGGGGAGCTCCTACAATGAGCAGTTCTTC; CDR3 protein: CASSERGSSYNEQFF; J gene: TRBJ2-1; D gene: NA; V gene: TRBV6-1; clone size: NA